The 22 T cell receptor beta chains listed next were all sequenced from one sample in a study of blood T cell repertoires in COVID-19. Profiling relied on immunoSEQ multiplex PCR, and the TCRdb table lists in-frame clones only, not all of them. The data contain 150,000 to 200,000 clones, 85% to 90% of them singletons. Source material: peripheral blood. The receptors come from a man aged 45-60 years with acute or convalescent COVID-19.

V is TRBV27 and J is TRBJ2-2; perhaps TRBD2 as D (5 bases). This CDR3 is built from 15 residues. The germline gives CDR1 MNHEY, CDR2 SMNVEV (reference sequence). V gave up 2 bases and J gave up 0 bases, with 7 bases separating them. In DNA form, the CDR3 reads TGTGCCAGCAGTTTAGAGGGCTCGAACACCGGGGAGCTGTTTTTT. This codes for CASSLEGSNTGELFF.

This chain connects TRBV18 to TRBJ2-5; maybe TRBD1 (7 bases). Looked up from germline, CDR1 is KGHSH and CDR2 is LQKENI. V shed 4 bases and J shed 0 bases, with 12 bases lying between them. The CDR3 is 15 amino acids. CDR3 coding DNA: TGTGCCAGCTCACAGGGGGCGGGATACCAAGAGACCCAGTACTTC. Translating gives CASSQGAGYQETQYF.

This rearrangement joins TRBV20-1 to TRBJ2-7; D call uncertain. There are 11 residues in the CDR3. Germline CDR1 reads DFQATT; CDR2 reads SNEGSKA (reference sequence). Between the trimmed V and J ends, which lost 3 bases and 7 bases, there was a span of 10 bases. This CDR3 reads CSASTVREQYF. The CDR3 DNA reads TGCAGTGCTAGCACGGTCCGGGAGCAGTACTTC.

This chain joins TRBV28 and TRBJ1-5; tentative D call: TRBD1 (5 bases). The germline CDR1 and CDR2 sequences are MDHEN and SYDVKM. Between the trimmed V and J ends, which lost 5 bases and 4 bases, there was a span of 18 bases. This CDR3 spans 16 amino acids. The CDR3 sequence: CASSPLGEGGNQPQHF. The CDR3 coding sequence is TGTGCCAGCAGTCCCCTGGGGGAGGGTGGAAATCAGCCCCAGCATTTT.

The chain carries TRBV5-1 and TRBJ1-5; TRBD1 might be the D (6 bases). V was pared by 1 base and J by 2 bases, with 10 bases between. This CDR3 has 15 amino acids. Looked up from germline, CDR1 is SGHRS and CDR2 is YFSETQ. In DNA, the CDR3 is TGCGCCAGCAGCTTGACAGGGTCGGGCAATCAGCCCCAGCATTTT. The encoded protein is CASSLTGSGNQPQHF.

This chain uses TRBV19 with TRBJ1-1; D uncertain. Germline V CDR1 and CDR2: LNHDA, SQIVND (reference sequence). The germline V and J ends were trimmed by 6 bases and 0 bases, with 11 bases remaining between them. This CDR3 has 14 amino acids. The CDR3 loop reads CASSRRGMNTEAFF. CDR3 DNA sequence: TGTGCCAGTAGCCGACGGGGAATGAACACTGAAGCTTTCTTT.

The CDR3 here is CAISGLAGAGGDTQYF. The CDR3 region has the DNA TGTGCCATCAGTGGGCTAGCGGGGGCCGGGGGCGATACGCAGTATTTT. The V gene is TRBV10-3, the J gene TRBJ2-3; 10 bases agree with TRBD2. J was trimmed by 6 bases and V by 4 bases; bases with no gene match: 10. The CDR3 runs to 16 residues. Germline CDR1 is ENHRY and CDR2 is SYGVKD.

The chain recombines TRBV21-1 with TRBJ2-5; the D call in the table, TRBD1, was not verified against the DNA. TRBV21-1 is a pseudogene locus. CDR3 size: 15 residues. The DNA of the CDR3 is TGTGCCAGCAGCAAACGCCCAGGAAGGCAAGAGACCCAGTACTTC. It is translated as CASSKRPGRQETQYF.

The chain joins TRBV29-1 to TRBJ2-7; 10 nucleotides line up with TRBD1. Germline CDR1 SQVTM, CDR2 ANQGSEA. V lost 6 bases and J lost 7; bases outside the gene matches: 6. The CDR3 has 12 amino acids. CDR3 residues: CSVSGTGEEQYV. The CDR3 DNA sequence: TGCAGCGTATCCGGGACAGGGGAGGAGCAGTACGTC.

The genes are TRBV27 and TRBJ1-5; TRBD1 matches at 10 bases. The CDR3 runs 14 residues. Unmatched junction bases numbered 3, after V lost 4 bases and J lost 6 bases. Germline CDR1 is MNHEY and CDR2 is SMNVEV (reference sequence). The CDR3 nucleotides read TGTGCCAGCAGTTCCCGACAGGGGGCTCAGCCCCAGCATTTT. This translates into CASSSRQGAQPQHF.

V gene TRBV4-1 combines with J gene TRBJ1-3; no clear D. The CDR3 spans 17 residues. Per the germline V gene, CDR1 is MGHRA and CDR2 is YSYEKL. V gave up 4 bases and J gave up 3 bases, with 19 bases separating them. CDR3 coding DNA: TGCGCCAGCAGCCGCCCCTCAAAGGGAGGGTATGGAAACACCATATATTTT. Translating gives CASSRPSKGGYGNTIYF.

This clone has only one observation. The same CDR3 arises from other DNA sequences in this sample as well. The gene calls are TRBV7-2 and TRBJ1-4; 10 bases are shared with TRBD1. Germline V gene data show CDR1 as SGHTA and CDR2 as FQGNSA. There are 14 residues in the CDR3. J was trimmed by 6 bases and V by 5 bases; bases with no gene match: 3. The CDR3 loop is CASSRDRGDEKLFF. CDR3 bases: TGTGCCAGCAGCCGGGACAGGGGAGATGAAAAACTGTTTTTT.

The V call is TRBV7-9, the J call TRBJ1-2; D unresolved. V gave up 1 base and J gave up 0 bases, with 6 bases separating them. The length of the CDR3 is 14 residues. The V gene's germline CDR1 is SEHNR and CDR2 FQNEAQ (reference sequence). CDR3 nucleotide sequence: TGTGCCAGCAGCTTAGGCCTAGCTAACTATGGCTACACCTTC. The encoded protein is CASSLGLANYGYTF.

The chain joins TRBV20-1 to TRBJ1-4; D not certain. Trimming pared 3 bases from V and 5 bases from J, leaving 4 bases between. From germline, CDR1 is DFQATT and CDR2 SNEGSKA (reference sequence). The CDR3 sequence is 11 residues long. The CDR3 here is CSASKNEKLFF. The CDR3 nucleotides are TGCAGTGCTAGCAAAAATGAAAAACTGTTTTTT.

The CDR3 spells CASSQGFRANYGYTF. The CDR3, as DNA: TGTGCCAGCAGCCAAGGCTTTCGGGCTAACTATGGCTACACCTTC. The V call is TRBV3-1 (or the pseudogene TRBV3-2), the J call TRBJ1-2, with D unresolved. This CDR3 is 15 amino acids long. Deletions cut 1 base from V and 0 bases from J, with 9 bases between. Germline values: CDR1 LGHDT, CDR2 YNNKEL (reference sequence).

This sequence joins TRBV7-9 and TRBJ2-1; D gene ambiguous. Germline values: CDR1 SEHNR, CDR2 FQNEAQ (reference sequence). V was trimmed by 6 bases and J by 2 bases, leaving 8 bases between them. The CDR3 extends over 13 amino acids. The CDR3 DNA reads TGTGCCAGCAGTTTCCAGACCTACAATGAGCAGTTCTTC. It is translated as CASSFQTYNEQFF.

The rearrangement joins TRBV28 to TRBJ2-1, with 10 bases identical to TRBD2. Per germline, CDR1 MDHEN and CDR2 SYDVKM. Losses at the gene ends were 4 bases for V and 3 bases for J; bases not matched to a gene: 6. The CDR3 consists of 16 residues. The chain's CDR3 is CASSSGGLADYNEQFF. In nucleotides, the CDR3 is TGTGCCAGCAGTTCAGGCGGACTAGCGGACTACAATGAGCAGTTCTTC.

This chain links TRBV6-6 with TRBJ1-2; D is undetermined. In germline, CDR1 is MNHNY, CDR2 SVGAGI (reference sequence). The CDR3 is 13 amino acids. V lost 4 bases, J lost 2 bases, and 8 bases lay in between. Here the CDR3 DNA reads TGTGCCAGCAGTTCCAACAGAAACTATGGCTACACCTTC. Translating it yields CASSSNRNYGYTF.

This clone was seen a single time. J is TRBJ2-3 and V is TRBV11-3; the match to TRBD2 covers 8 bases. The V gene end was trimmed by 1 base and the J gene end by 3 bases; junction bases not matched to a gene: 9. Germline values: CDR1 SGHNT, CDR2 YENEEA. The CDR3 runs to 17 residues. The CDR3 DNA is TGTGCCAGCAGCTTAGGAGCGTGGCGGGGGGAGACAGATACGCAGTATTTT. It translates to CASSLGAWRGETDTQYF.

This clone was found a few times. In the same sample, other DNA sequences code for this CDR3. This chain links TRBV15 with TRBJ1-3; D gene uncertain. CDR3 length: 16 amino acids. V lost 0 bases, J lost 0 bases, and 9 bases lay in between. Germline V gives CDR1 LNHNV, CDR2 YYDKDF (reference sequence). CDR3 protein: CATSRDRESSGNTIYF. The CDR3 DNA follows: TGTGCCACCAGCAGAGATCGAGAGAGCTCTGGAAACACCATATATTTT.

The genes are TRBV10-3 and TRBJ1-4; no definite D call. V dropped 6 bases and J dropped 8 bases, with 13 bases sitting between them. This CDR3 region has 13 residues. CDR1 is ENHRY and CDR2 is SYGVKD in the germline V gene. CDR3 residues: CAISPQGGEKLFF. CDR3 in DNA: TGTGCCATCAGCCCACAAGGCGGGGAAAAACTGTTTTTT.

The V call is TRBV27, the J call TRBJ1-5, with D uncertain. The CDR3 loop spans 15 amino acids. Trimming took off 2 bases at V and 4 bases at J, with 12 bases between the two ends. Looked up from germline, CDR1 is MNHEY and CDR2 is SMNVEV (reference sequence). As DNA, the CDR3 is TGTGCCAGCAGTTTAGGTGGGGAGAGAAATCAGCCCCAGCATTTT. It specifies CASSLGGERNQPQHF.